Included here is one T cell receptor (beta chain) sequence, with context. The record originates from a study of blood T cell repertoires in COVID-19. Original handling: Amplification from reference gene primers served as the basis for estimated nucleated cell counts. Profiled with immunoSEQ multiplex PCR; TCRdb holds only in-frame clones, not every one. Clone size and the V and J calls come from that table; the DNA yielded D and trimming. The repertoire includes 150,000 to 250,000 clones, 70% to 80% of them detected once, and under 7% sits in the top ten. Germline lookup yields CDR1 SGHRS and CDR2 YFSETQ. The CDR3 has 15 amino acids. V shed 0 bases and J 3 bases; nucleotides not matched to a gene: 4.

This receptor was identified in a woman between 35 and 50 years old with COVID-19, enrolled during active disease. The sequenced sample was peripheral blood. The chain combines TRBV5-1 with TRBJ2-7, with 9 bases fitting TRBD1. The CDR3: CASSLGGTGSYEQYF. The CDR3 bases are TGCGCCAGCAGCTTGGGAGGGACAGGGAGCTACGAGCAGTACTTC.